A selection of T cell receptor beta chains follows, all from one sample in a study of shared clonotypes between healthy human individuals. Repertoires were generated with immunoSEQ multiplex PCR, while TCRdb's copy carries only in-frame clones and drops some. This table has 2 million to 2.5 million clones, approximately 93% appearing once. The sample was naive CD4+ T cells from PBMCs. These receptor sequences come from a young man in good health. Some clones in this sample may be carry-over from other donors' samples. The CDR3 runs from the conserved cysteine through the conserved F or W.

J gene: TRBJ2-7; V gene: TRBV18; CDR3 protein: CASSPPGFEQYF
J gene: TRBJ2-1; V gene: TRBV11-2; CDR3 protein: CASNPEGLAGNEQFF
J gene: TRBJ1-2; V gene: TRBV9; CDR3 protein: CASSLRDNYGYTF
J gene: TRBJ2-7; V gene: TRBV28; CDR3 protein: CASVELVAGDYEQYF
J gene: TRBJ2-7; V gene: TRBV27; CDR3 protein: CASRMTSGTKGGSYEQYF
J gene: TRBJ2-1; V gene: TRBV7-2; CDR3 protein: CASSPGTPSYNEQFF
J gene: TRBJ1-3; V gene: TRBV28; CDR3 protein: CASTPRGSGNTIYF
J gene: TRBJ2-3; V gene: TRBV5-1; CDR3 protein: CASTPPWGATDTQYF
J gene: TRBJ1-1; V gene: TRBV5-1; CDR3 protein: CASSLSRRGNTEAFF
J gene: TRBJ2-1; V gene: TRBV6-5; CDR3 protein: CASSYSWTESLNEQFF
J gene: TRBJ2-1; V gene: TRBV9; CDR3 protein: CASSPRSSGRRDNEQFF
J gene: TRBJ2-1; V gene: TRBV9; CDR3 protein: CASSPRQYNEQFF
J gene: TRBJ2-1; V gene: TRBV27; CDR3 protein: CASTPSPGLHSYNEQFF
J gene: TRBJ1-2; V gene: TRBV9; CDR3 protein: CASSVKGTGDYGYTF
J gene: TRBJ1-4; V gene: TRBV18; CDR3 protein: CASSLRDGNEKLFF
J gene: TRBJ2-7; V gene: TRBV19; CDR3 protein: CASSISQGAYYEQYF
J gene: TRBJ1-4; V gene: TRBV28; CDR3 protein: CASSGVANEKLFF
J gene: TRBJ2-5; V gene: TRBV11-2; CDR3 protein: CASRTGGQQIFETQYF
J gene: TRBJ1-3; V gene: TRBV6-1; CDR3 protein: CASSEGTGAGNTIYF
J gene: TRBJ2-4; V gene: TRBV6-5; CDR3 protein: CASGTGALAKNIQYF
J gene: TRBJ2-5; V gene: TRBV5-1; CDR3 protein: CASSLQGSQETQYF
J gene: .; V gene: TRBV28; CDR3 protein: CASTSGTYEQYF
J gene: TRBJ2-2; V gene: TRBV28; CDR3 protein: CASSSGADRELFF
J gene: TRBJ2-5; V gene: TRBV4-1; CDR3 protein: CASSQEMRTRDFRETQYF
J gene: TRBJ1-1; V gene: TRBV10-2; CDR3 protein: CASSKTGKTNTEAFF
J gene: TRBJ2-7; V gene: TRBV11-2; CDR3 protein: CASSPYYEQYF
J gene: TRBJ1-2; V gene: TRBV20-1; CDR3 protein: CTPTENYGYTF
J gene: TRBJ2-2; V gene: TRBV7-8; CDR3 protein: CASSLFTSTGELFF
J gene: TRBJ2-5; V gene: TRBV6-5; CDR3 protein: CASSRQGAQETQYF
J gene: TRBJ1-1; V gene: TRBV19; CDR3 protein: CASSRDILNTEAFF
J gene: TRBJ2-1; V gene: TRBV9; CDR3 protein: CASSVDMPSGRAGQFF
J gene: TRBJ2-3; V gene: TRBV5-6; CDR3 protein: CASSPATGASTDTQYF
J gene: TRBJ2-5; V gene: TRBV5-1; CDR3 protein: CASSLEGGIYETQYF
J gene: TRBJ2-7; V gene: TRBV5-1; CDR3 protein: CASSPNEGSEQYF
J gene: TRBJ2-4; V gene: TRBV11-2; CDR3 protein: CASSSLMPGRRNIQYF
J gene: TRBJ1-1; V gene: TRBV30; CDR3 protein: CAHVRGMNTEAFF
J gene: TRBJ1-2; V gene: TRBV28; CDR3 protein: CASGGVNYGYTF
J gene: TRBJ2-7; V gene: TRBV5-6; CDR3 protein: CASSKSTYEQYF
J gene: TRBJ1-2; V gene: TRBV5-4; CDR3 protein: CASSYPGLQAEAYGYTF
J gene: TRBJ1-5; V gene: TRBV28; CDR3 protein: CASRPQGRPQHF
J gene: TRBJ1-5; V gene: TRBV28; CDR3 protein: CASSFTGDYSNQPQHF
J gene: TRBJ2-7; V gene: TRBV11-1; CDR3 protein: CASSPGTGGSYEQYF
J gene: TRBJ2-7; V gene: TRBV6-5; CDR3 protein: CASSWQGGEQYF